These T cell receptor beta chains were read from a single sample in a study of T cell repertoires in cytomegalovirus infection. For these TCRs, the target antigens are not known. TCRdb re-called the reads with MiXCR, one entry per CDR3 protein. The sample lists 650,000 to 900,000 distinct CDR3 sequences; about 28% were seen once. The specimen was cultured CD8+ T cells from PBMCs, collected from culture after CMV antigen stimulation. Every receptor here comes from a human donor in good health (CMV status not recorded). Some clones in this sample may be carry-over from other donors' samples. Both conserved end residues are part of each CDR3. Each record gives: V gene, clone size, J gene, D gene, CDR3 DNA, CDR3 protein. The D gene is left open where the match is weak. Clone size is stated in some rows and not others, as once, few, many or a class when expanded.

TRBV5-6	NA	TRBJ2-5	NA	TGTGCCAGCAGCTTGGAATTTGGGTCGAACCAAGAGACCCAGTACTTC	CASSLEFGSNQETQYF
TRBV7-9	few	TRBJ2-7	TRBD2	TGTGCCAGCAGTCCGGGACTAGCGGTTCCCTACGAGCAGTACTTC	CASSPGLAVPYEQYF
TRBV6-5	NA	TRBJ1-1	NA	TGTGCCAGCAGTTACTCTGCGGAACTCATGAACACTGAAGCTTTCTTT	CASSYSAELMNTEAFF
TRBV5-1	NA	TRBJ1-2	NA	TGCGCCAGCAGCTCCATGGAGGGGTCGGACTATGGCTACACCTTC	CASSSMEGSDYGYTF
TRBV6-5	few	TRBJ1-1	NA	TGTGCCAGCAGTTACGCGGACAGCATGAACACTGAAGCTTTCTTT	CASSYADSMNTEAFF
TRBV27	few	TRBJ2-1	TRBD2	TGTGCCAGCAGTTACATAGCGGGGGTATTGTGGAATGAGCAGTTCTTC	CASSYIAGVLWNEQFF
TRBV7-6	many	TRBJ1-1	NA	TGTGCCAGCAGCCCCGACGGGGTGAACACTGAAGCTTTCTTT	CASSPDGVNTEAFF
TRBV4-3	NA	TRBJ2-7	NA	TGCGCCAGCAGCCAAGGTACCGGGACAAGCTCCTACGAGCAGTACTTC	CASSQGTGTSSYEQYF
TRBV27	NA	TRBJ2-5	TRBD2	TGTGCCAGCAGTGCCACCGCGGGGGGGCGTGAGACCCAGTACTTC	CASSATAGGRETQYF
TRBV15	NA	TRBJ2-2	TRBD2	TGTGCCACCAGCAGTTCCGGGACTAGCGGCACCGGGGAGCTGTTTTTT	CATSSSGTSGTGELFF
TRBV6-5	few	TRBJ1-5	NA	TGTGCCAGCAGTTACGATACGGACTCACAGCCCCAGCATTTT	CASSYDTDSQPQHF